This TCR beta chain was captured by sequencing in a study of blood T cells in healthy people across ages. Only a few counts were recorded for this clonotype. For the second PCR, which ran for 7 to 11 cycles, a sample-barcoded 5' primer and a J-beta primer mix were used. Samples each returned at least 3 million CDR3-containing paired-end reads. TCRdb used MiXCR to reprocess the 5' RACE reads, holding one entry per CDR3 protein. The sample includes about 1.5 million distinct CDR3 sequences, around two fifths of them seen just once. The TCR was taken from a woman aged 18-29 years in good health. The sequencing sample was made of blood.

The CDR3 sequence is CASSSGQGDRDTQYF. In DNA form, the CDR3 reads TGTGCCAGCAGCTCTGGACAGGGCGATAGAGATACGCAGTATTTT. The chain carries TRBV7-9 and TRBJ2-3, with 8 positions matching TRBD1. CDR3 length: 15 residues. The V gene's germline CDR1 is SEHNR and CDR2 FQNEAQ (reference sequence). Unmatched junction bases numbered 8, after V lost 4 bases and J lost 5 bases. Together with reference TRBV7-9 and TRBJ2-3, the CDR3 gives the full variable domain: DTGVSQNPRHKITKRGQNVTFRCDPISEHNRLYWYRQTLGQGPEFLTYFQNEAQLEKSRLLSDRFSAERPKGSFSTLEIQRTEQGDSAMYLCASSSGQGDRDTQYFGPGTRLTVL.